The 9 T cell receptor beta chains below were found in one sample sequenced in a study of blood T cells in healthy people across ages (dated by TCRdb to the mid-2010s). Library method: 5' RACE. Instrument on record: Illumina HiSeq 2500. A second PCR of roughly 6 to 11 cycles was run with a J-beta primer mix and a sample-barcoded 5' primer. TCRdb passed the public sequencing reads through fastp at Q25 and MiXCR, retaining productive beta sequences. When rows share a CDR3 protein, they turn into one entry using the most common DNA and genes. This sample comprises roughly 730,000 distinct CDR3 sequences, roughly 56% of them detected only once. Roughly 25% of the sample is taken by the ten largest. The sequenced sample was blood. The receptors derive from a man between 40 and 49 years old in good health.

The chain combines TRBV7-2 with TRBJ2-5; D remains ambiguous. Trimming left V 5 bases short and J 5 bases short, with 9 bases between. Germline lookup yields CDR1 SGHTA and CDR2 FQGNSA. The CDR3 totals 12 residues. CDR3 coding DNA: TGTGCCAGCAGCCAGCTGGGGGAGACCCAGTACTTC. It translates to CASSQLGETQYF.

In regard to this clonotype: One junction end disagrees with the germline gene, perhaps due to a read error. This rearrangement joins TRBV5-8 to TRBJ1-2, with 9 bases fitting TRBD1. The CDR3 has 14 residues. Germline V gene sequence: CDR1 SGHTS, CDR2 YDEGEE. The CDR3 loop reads CASSETGGIYGCTF. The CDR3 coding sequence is TGTGCCAGCAGCGAGACAGGGGGAATCTATGGCTGCACCTTC.

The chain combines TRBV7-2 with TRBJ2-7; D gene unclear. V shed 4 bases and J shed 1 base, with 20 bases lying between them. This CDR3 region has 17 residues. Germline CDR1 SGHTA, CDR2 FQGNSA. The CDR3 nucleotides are TGTGCCAGCAGCTCAACCGCCGAGCGAAGAGTTTCCTACGAGCAGTACTTC. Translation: CASSSTAERRVSYEQYF.

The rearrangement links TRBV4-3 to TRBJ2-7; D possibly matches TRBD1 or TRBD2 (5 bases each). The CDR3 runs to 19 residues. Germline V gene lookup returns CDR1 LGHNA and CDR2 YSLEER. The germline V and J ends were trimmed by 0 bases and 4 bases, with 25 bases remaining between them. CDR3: CASSQEVNLRANEGYEQYF. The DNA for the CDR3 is TGCGCCAGCAGCCAAGAGGTCAATCTCCGGGCCAATGAGGGGTACGAGCAGTACTTC.

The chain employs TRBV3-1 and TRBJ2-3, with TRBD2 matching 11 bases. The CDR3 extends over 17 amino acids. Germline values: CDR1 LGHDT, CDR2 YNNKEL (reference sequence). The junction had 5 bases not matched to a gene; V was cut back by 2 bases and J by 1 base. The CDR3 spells CASSQQGLAEGTDTQYF. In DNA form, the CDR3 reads TGTGCCAGCAGCCAACAGGGACTAGCGGAAGGCACAGATACGCAGTATTTT.

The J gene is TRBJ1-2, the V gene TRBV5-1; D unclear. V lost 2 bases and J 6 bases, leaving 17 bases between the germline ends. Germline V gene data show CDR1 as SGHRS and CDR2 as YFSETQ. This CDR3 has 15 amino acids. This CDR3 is CASSFDLSRRDGYTF. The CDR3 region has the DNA TGCGCCAGCAGCTTTGACCTTTCAAGACGGGATGGCTACACCTTC. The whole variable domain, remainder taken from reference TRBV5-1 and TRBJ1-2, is KAGVTQTPRYLIKTRGQQVTLSCSPISGHRSVSWYQQTPGQGLQFLFEYFSETQRNKGNFPGRFSGRQFSNSRSEMNVSTLELGDSALYLCASSFDLSRRDGYTFGSGTRLTVV.

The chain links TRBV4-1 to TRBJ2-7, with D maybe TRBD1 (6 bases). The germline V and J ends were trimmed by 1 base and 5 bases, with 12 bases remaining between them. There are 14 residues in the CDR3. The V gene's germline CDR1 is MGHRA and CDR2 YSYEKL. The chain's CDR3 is CASSQVDRFNEQYF. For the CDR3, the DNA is TGCGCCAGCAGCCAAGTAGACAGGTTCAACGAGCAGTACTTC.

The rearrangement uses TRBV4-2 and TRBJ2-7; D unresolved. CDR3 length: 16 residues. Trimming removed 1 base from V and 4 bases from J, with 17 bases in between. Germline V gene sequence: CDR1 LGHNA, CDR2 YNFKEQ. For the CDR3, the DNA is TGTGCCAGCAGCCAAGGTGAGGCCGGTAGGTCTTACGAGCAGTACTTC. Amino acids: CASSQGEAGRSYEQYF.

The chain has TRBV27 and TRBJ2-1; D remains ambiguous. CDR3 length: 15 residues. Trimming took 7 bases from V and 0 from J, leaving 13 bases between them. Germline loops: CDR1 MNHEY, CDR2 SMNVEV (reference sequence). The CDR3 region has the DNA TGTGCCAGCATGCCTGATCAGAGCTCCTACAATGAGCAGTTCTTC. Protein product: CASMPDQSSYNEQFF.